The rows below give T cell receptor beta chains drawn from one sample of a study of cytomegalovirus exposure and HLA in healthy donors. Profiling relied on immunoSEQ multiplex PCR, and the TCRdb table lists in-frame clones only, not all of them. This table holds around 100,000 clones, 65% to 80% found once. The sequenced material came from PBMCs. The source of these receptors is a woman aged 40 to 50 in good health and CMV-seronegative. Each CDR3 is given with its conserved first and last residue. The D gene is left open where the match is weak. Clone size appears in some rows only: once, few, many, or a class for an expanded clone.

j_gene: TRBJ2-7; d_gene: -; v_gene: TRBV9; abundance: -; CDR3aa: CASSVGLEQYF; CDR3nt: TGTGCCAGCAGCGTAGGGCTCGAGCAGTACTTC
j_gene: TRBJ2-2; d_gene: -; v_gene: TRBV28; abundance: -; CDR3aa: CASSWTDSTGELFF; CDR3nt: TGTGCCAGCAGCTGGACAGACTCCACCGGGGAGCTGTTTTTT
j_gene: TRBJ2-7; d_gene: TRBD1; v_gene: TRBV7-2; abundance: -; CDR3aa: CASSLGQGAYEQYF; CDR3nt: TGTGCCAGCAGCTTAGGTCAGGGGGCCTACGAGCAGTACTTC
j_gene: TRBJ1-5; d_gene: TRBD1; v_gene: TRBV30; abundance: -; CDR3aa: CAWSHGTGGLQPQHF; CDR3nt: TGTGCCTGGAGTCATGGGACAGGGGGCTTGCAGCCCCAGCATTTT
j_gene: TRBJ1-3; d_gene: TRBD1; v_gene: TRBV9; abundance: -; CDR3aa: CASSVEVGTGVPGNTIYF; CDR3nt: TGTGCCAGCAGCGTAGAGGTAGGGACAGGGGTCCCTGGAAACACCATATATTTT
j_gene: TRBJ2-5; d_gene: TRBD1; v_gene: TRBV7-9; abundance: once; CDR3aa: CASSRGQGAQYF; CDR3nt: TGTGCCAGCAGCCGGGGACAGGGTGCCCAGTACTTC
j_gene: TRBJ1-1; d_gene: -; v_gene: TRBV30; abundance: few; CDR3aa: CAWIAPLNTEAFF; CDR3nt: TGTGCCTGGATTGCGCCCTTGAACACTGAAGCTTTCTTT
j_gene: TRBJ1-2; d_gene: -; v_gene: TRBV6-5; abundance: -; CDR3aa: CASTQTANYGYTF; CDR3nt: TGTGCCAGCACCCAGACAGCTAACTATGGCTACACCTTC
j_gene: TRBJ2-7; d_gene: TRBD1; v_gene: TRBV19; abundance: once; CDR3aa: CASSPTRLRGRDEQYF; CDR3nt: TGTGCCAGTAGCCCCACAAGGCTCAGGGGGCGCGACGAGCAGTACTTC
j_gene: TRBJ2-1; d_gene: -; v_gene: TRBV4-2; abundance: -; CDR3aa: CASSQGHTTDNEQFF; CDR3nt: TGTGCCAGCAGCCAAGGCCACACTACGGACAATGAGCAGTTCTTC
j_gene: TRBJ2-1; d_gene: -; v_gene: TRBV29-1; abundance: -; CDR3aa: CSGFWREREQFF; CDR3nt: TGCAGCGGGTTTTGGCGGGAACGGGAGCAGTTCTTC
j_gene: TRBJ2-2; d_gene: TRBD1; v_gene: TRBV10-3; abundance: -; CDR3aa: CAIRDTGAQPNTGELFF; CDR3nt: TGTGCCATCAGGGATACAGGGGCCCAACCGAACACCGGGGAGCTGTTTTTT
j_gene: TRBJ1-2; d_gene: TRBD1; v_gene: TRBV7-9; abundance: -; CDR3aa: CASSPGQGSHYGYTF; CDR3nt: TGTGCCAGCAGCCCGGGACAGGGGAGCCACTATGGCTACACCTTC
j_gene: TRBJ2-6; d_gene: -; v_gene: TRBV4-3; abundance: -; CDR3aa: CASSRITSGTGANVLTF; CDR3nt: TGCGCCAGCAGCCGGATCACTTCAGGGACAGGGGCCAACGTCCTGACTTTC
j_gene: TRBJ1-2; d_gene: -; v_gene: TRBV19; abundance: once; CDR3aa: CASSFNRDHGYTF; CDR3nt: TGTGCCAGTAGTTTTAACAGGGATCATGGCTACACCTTC
j_gene: TRBJ2-1; d_gene: TRBD1; v_gene: TRBV7-8; abundance: -; CDR3aa: CASSFDRGEQFF; CDR3nt: TGTGCCAGCAGCTTCGACAGGGGTGAGCAGTTCTTC
j_gene: TRBJ1-1; d_gene: TRBD1; v_gene: TRBV30; abundance: -; CDR3aa: CACSGGRTEAFF; CDR3nt: TGTGCCTGCTCAGGGGGTCGCACTGAAGCTTTCTTT
j_gene: TRBJ2-7; d_gene: TRBD1; v_gene: TRBV28; abundance: -; CDR3aa: CASSGDSLGSYEQYF; CDR3nt: TGTGCCAGCAGTGGGGACAGCTTAGGATCCTACGAGCAGTACTTC
j_gene: TRBJ2-1; d_gene: TRBD2; v_gene: TRBV4-1; abundance: -; CDR3aa: CASSQSRRGAYNEQFF; CDR3nt: TGCGCCAGCAGCCAATCCAGGCGGGGGGCCTACAATGAGCAGTTCTTC
j_gene: TRBJ2-7; d_gene: TRBD2; v_gene: TRBV5-5; abundance: -; CDR3aa: CASSSTSGASYEQYF; CDR3nt: TGTGCCAGCAGCTCAACTAGCGGGGCATCCTACGAGCAGTACTTC
j_gene: TRBJ1-3; d_gene: -; v_gene: TRBV7-8; abundance: -; CDR3aa: CASSSYRETGNTIYF; CDR3nt: TGTGCCAGCAGCTCCTACAGGGAAACTGGAAACACCATATATTTT